Sequencing of this T cell receptor (beta chain) was carried out in a study of cytomegalovirus exposure and HLA in healthy donors. Generated by immunoSEQ multiplex PCR, the TCRdb table keeps only in-frame clones and is missing some. Among about 240,000 clones, 85% to 90% were seen once, and the ten largest hold less than 3%. Germline V gives CDR1 SGHDT, CDR2 YYEEEE. CDR3 length: 12 residues. V shed 1 base and J shed 5 bases, with 7 bases lying between them. The TCR sequence derives from a young man in good health and CMV-seronegative. The sequencing sample was made of PBMCs. This chain connects TRBV5-6 to TRBJ2-7; maybe TRBD1 (5 bases). CDR3 amino acids: CASSLLRDEQYF. CDR3 DNA: TGTGCCAGCAGCTTGCTCAGGGACGAGCAGTACTTC.